The next 10 T cell receptor beta chains were all read from a single sample in a study of T cell changes during pregnancy in multiple sclerosis. Libraries were prepared by immunoSEQ multiplex PCR; TCRdb keeps only in-frame clonotypes and omits some of them. The table lists fewer than 80,000 clones, 90% to 95% of them singletons. The sequencing used CD4+ T cells from peripheral blood mononuclear cells, collected in the third trimester of pregnancy. The receptors were gathered from a female donor in good health, enrolled as a control in a pregnancy study.

The chain links TRBV30 to TRBJ1-2, with D possibly TRBD1 on 5 matching bases. The V end lost 1 base, the J end lost 5 bases, and 8 bases lay between the germline ends. The germline V gene has CDR1 GTSNPN and CDR2 SVGIG (reference sequence). The CDR3 extends over 12 amino acids. CDR3 DNA sequence: TGTGCCTGGAGTGCTTCAGGGTATGGCTACACCTTC. It specifies CAWSASGYGYTF.

The rearrangement links TRBV7-7 to TRBJ2-5; the D gene is possibly TRBD2 (6 bases). The CDR3 is 14 residues long. Germline assignment: CDR1 SSHAT and CDR2 FNYEAQ (reference sequence). V shed 2 bases and J shed 4 bases, with 11 bases lying between them. The CDR3 spells CASSLTGVGETQYF. The CDR3 DNA reads as TGTGCCAGCAGCTTAACGGGGGTCGGAGAGACCCAGTACTTC.

CDR3 sequence: CASSLGTYGTGELFF. CDR3 DNA: TGTGCCAGCAGTTTAGGGACATATGGCACCGGGGAGCTGTTTTTT. The chain employs TRBV27 and TRBJ2-2; D is perhaps TRBD1 (6 bases). There are 15 residues in the CDR3. V lost 2 bases and J 4 bases, leaving 11 bases between the germline ends. CDR1 is MNHEY, CDR2 SMNVEV, per germline (reference sequence).

This chain links TRBV9 with TRBJ1-2; D unclear. The CDR3 runs to 15 residues. V was clipped by 0 bases and J by 5 bases, with 14 bases between them. Germline CDR1 SGDLS, CDR2 YYNGEE. The CDR3: CASSVDPSGRYGYTF. The CDR3 DNA sequence: TGTGCCAGCAGCGTAGACCCCTCGGGGAGATATGGCTACACCTTC.

This clone was detected once. V gene TRBV11-3 combines with J gene TRBJ1-2; TRBD1 matches 7 bases. With V trimmed by 5 bases and J by 3 bases, 12 bases remained unmatched. Germline CDR1 and CDR2: SGHNT and YENEEA. The length of the CDR3 is 16 residues. Here the CDR3 reads CASSPAGTAGDYGYTF. The CDR3 DNA is TGTGCCAGCAGCCCAGCGGGGACAGCGGGGGACTATGGCTACACCTTC.

This chain uses TRBV11-3 with TRBJ2-1, with D possibly being TRBD2 (6 bases). V was shortened by 3 bases and J by 2 bases, with 14 bases between the two germline ends. Germline V gives CDR1 SGHNT, CDR2 YENEEA. This CDR3 spans 16 amino acids. For the CDR3, the DNA is TGTGCCAGCAGCTTGGATCGGCGGGACCCCTACAATGAGCAGTTCTTC. It codes for CASSLDRRDPYNEQFF.

J is TRBJ2-3 and V is TRBV27; TRBD2 agrees at 9 bases. Germline trimming cut 6 bases from V and 3 bases from J; bases unmatched to any gene: 4. The CDR3 runs to 14 residues. Germline-derived CDR1 and CDR2 are MNHEY and SMNVEV (reference sequence). CDR3 region: CASRIAGATDTQYF. The CDR3 nucleotides are TGTGCCAGCAGGATAGCGGGGGCGACAGATACGCAGTATTTT.

This chain joins TRBV5-4 and TRBJ2-7, with D maybe TRBD1 (6 bases). The CDR3 spans 14 residues. Trimming pared 4 bases from V and 3 bases from J, leaving 14 bases between. Per the germline V gene, CDR1 is SGHNT and CDR2 is YYREEE (reference sequence). CDR3 nucleotides: TGTGCCAGCAGCAGACCCGGGACACTCTACGAGCAGTACTTC. This sequence encodes CASSRPGTLYEQYF.

This chain links TRBV15 with TRBJ2-1; a possible D gene is TRBD1 (5 bases). The CDR3 consists of 16 residues. V lost 0 bases to trimming and J lost 0 bases, with 9 bases between them. The germline gives CDR1 LNHNV, CDR2 YYDKDF (reference sequence). CDR3 region: CATSRDRGSSYNEQFF. CDR3 DNA: TGTGCCACCAGCAGAGATAGGGGCAGCTCCTACAATGAGCAGTTCTTC.

The genes are TRBV27 and TRBJ1-4, with 7 bases aligning to TRBD1. Germline V lookup: CDR1 MNHEY, CDR2 SMNVEV (reference sequence). The CDR3 consists of 17 residues. The trim removed 5 bases at V and 0 bases at J, leaving 9 bases unmatched. This chain's CDR3 is CASSRRDSVTTNEKLFF. The CDR3 DNA is TGTGCCAGCAGTCGTCGGGACAGTGTGACAACTAATGAAAAACTGTTTTTT.